This T cell receptor beta chain derives from a study of PD-L1 blockade in urothelial cancer. The repertoire was sequenced with immunoSEQ multiplex PCR; TCRdb's copy has only in-frame clones and lacks some. The sample yields tens of thousands of clones, 85% to 90% seen once. As to time point: pretreatment peripheral blood. The CDR3 runs to 14 residues. Deletions cut 2 bases from V and 4 bases from J, with 12 bases between. Germline V lookup: CDR1 SGHRS, CDR2 YFSETQ. The source of this sequence is a man in his sixties or seventies with urothelial cancer. V gene TRBV5-1 combines with J gene TRBJ1-2; D might be TRBD1 (6 bases). The source was PBMCs, collected around atezolizumab (anti-PD-L1) treatment. The CDR3 bases are TGCGCCAGCAGCTTCGGGGGGCAGGGCTATGGCTACACCTTC. This codes for CASSFGGQGYGYTF.